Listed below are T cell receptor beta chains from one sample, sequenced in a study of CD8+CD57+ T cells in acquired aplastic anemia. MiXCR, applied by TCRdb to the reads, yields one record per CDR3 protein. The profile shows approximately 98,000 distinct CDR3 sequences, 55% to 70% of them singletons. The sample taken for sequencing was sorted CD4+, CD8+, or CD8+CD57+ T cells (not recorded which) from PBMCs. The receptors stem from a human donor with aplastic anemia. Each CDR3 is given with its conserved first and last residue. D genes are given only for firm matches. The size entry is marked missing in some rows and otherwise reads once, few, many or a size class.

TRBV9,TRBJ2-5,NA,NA,TGTGCCAGCAGCGTAGGGACTCATATAGAGACCCAGTACTTC,CASSVGTHIETQYF
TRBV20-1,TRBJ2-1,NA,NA,TGCAGTGCTAGAGATCAAATCAAGGGCCCAGATCCCGATGAGCAGTTCTTC,CSARDQIKGPDPDEQFF
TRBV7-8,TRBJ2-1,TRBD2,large,TGTGCCAGCAGCTTAGGTCGGGAGGAGGCCTACAATGAGCAGTTCTTC,CASSLGREEAYNEQFF
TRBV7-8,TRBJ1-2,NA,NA,TGTGCCAGCAGCGCTATGGTCCACTATGGCTACACCTTC,CASSAMVHYGYTF
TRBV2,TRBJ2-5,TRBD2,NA,TGTGCCAGCAGCTTAGGACTAGCGGAAGAGACCCAGTACTTC,CASSLGLAEETQYF
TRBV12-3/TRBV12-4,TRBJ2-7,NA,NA,TGTGCCAGCAGTTTAAGACAGGCGGGCTCCTACGAGCAGTACTTC,CASSLRQAGSYEQYF
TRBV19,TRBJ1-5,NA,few,TGTGCCAGTAGTTTCGGAGTGGGCAATCAGCCCCAGCATTTT,CASSFGVGNQPQHF
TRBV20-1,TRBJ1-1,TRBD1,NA,TGCAGTGCTAGACAGGGGGTAAAAGCTTTCTTT,CSARQGVKAFF
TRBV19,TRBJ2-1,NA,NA,TGTGCCAGTAGTATAGACCTGGCATGGGAAAATGAGCAGTTCTTC,CASSIDLAWENEQFF
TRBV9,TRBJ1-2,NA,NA,TGTGCCAGCAGCGTTTTAGGGTCATATCATGGCTACACCTTC,CASSVLGSYHGYTF
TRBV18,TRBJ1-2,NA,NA,TGTGCCAGCTCACCCCTCGGGGGTGGCTACACCTTC,CASSPLGGGYTF
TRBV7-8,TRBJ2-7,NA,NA,TGTGCCAGCAGCCCGGACCTCCCCTACGAGCAGTACTTC,CASSPDLPYEQYF
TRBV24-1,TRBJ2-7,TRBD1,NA,TGTGCCACCAGTGGAGCGGGACAGGGTATCTACGAGCAGTACTTC,CATSGAGQGIYEQYF
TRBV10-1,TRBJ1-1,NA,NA,TGCGCCAGCAGTTTATGTCCGGGACCGGACACTGAAGCTTTCTTT,CASSLCPGPDTEAFF
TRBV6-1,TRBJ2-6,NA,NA,TGTGCCAGTCCCCAGGGCGGCCTTTCCTCTGGGGCCAACGTCCTGACTTTC,CASPQGGLSSGANVLTF
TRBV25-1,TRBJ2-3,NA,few,TGTGCCAGCAGTGAATATGGTCGGAGGGATACGCAGTATTTT,CASSEYGRRDTQYF
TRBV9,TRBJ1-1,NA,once,TGTGTCAGCAGCGTAGTAGCGAACACTGAAGCTTTCTTT,CVSSVVANTEAFF
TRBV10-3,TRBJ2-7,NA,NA,TGTGCCATCAGTGATGGAGGATACTCCTACGAGCAGTACTTC,CAISDGGYSYEQYF
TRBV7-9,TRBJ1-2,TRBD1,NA,TGTGCCAGCAGCTTCAGGGGGAGAGATGGCTACACCTTC,CASSFRGRDGYTF
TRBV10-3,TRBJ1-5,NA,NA,TGTGCCATCAGTGACACTGGACAGAGCAATCAGCCCCAGCATTTT,CAISDTGQSNQPQHF
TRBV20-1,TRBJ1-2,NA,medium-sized,TGCAGTGCTACAGAGGGGGGTCTCTATGGCTACACCTTC,CSATEGGLYGYTF
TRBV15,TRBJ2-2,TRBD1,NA,TGTGCCACCAGCAGGACAGGGGGTTGGACCACCGGGGAGCTGTTTTTT,CATSRTGGWTTGELFF
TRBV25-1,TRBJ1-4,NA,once,TGTGCCAGCAGTGAATCAGGGGTTATCGAAAAACTGTTTTTT,CASSESGVIEKLFF
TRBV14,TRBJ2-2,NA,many,TGTGCCAGCAGCCCCCTTAACAGGGCGACCGGGGAGCTGTTTTTT,CASSPLNRATGELFF
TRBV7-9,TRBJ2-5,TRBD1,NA,TGTGCCAGCAGCCTTACGACAGGGCAAGAGACCCAGTACTTC,CASSLTTGQETQYF
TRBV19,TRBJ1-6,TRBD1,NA,TGTGCCAGTAGTGATACAGGGGGGGGTTCACCCCTCCACTTT,CASSDTGGGSPLHF
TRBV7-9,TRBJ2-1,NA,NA,TGTGCCAGCAGCTTAGCCAATGAGCAGTTCTTC,CASSLANEQFF
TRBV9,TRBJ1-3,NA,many,TGTGCCAGCAGCGTAGAGCGGTACTCTGGAAACACCATATATTTT,CASSVERYSGNTIYF
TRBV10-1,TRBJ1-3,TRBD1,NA,TGCGCCACCGGGACAGGGGGCCCGAGCTCTGGAAACACCATATATTTT,CATGTGGPSSGNTIYF
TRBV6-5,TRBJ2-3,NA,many,TGTGCCAGCAGTTTGTGGACCACCGGAGATACGCAGTATTTT,CASSLWTTGDTQYF
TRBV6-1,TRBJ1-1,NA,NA,TGTGCCAGCAGCCCCTCGTGGTCCCTATTTGGGGCTTTCTTT,CASSPSWSLFGAFF
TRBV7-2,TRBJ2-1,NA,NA,TGTGCCAGCAGCTTAATGACCGATGAGCAGTTCTTC,CASSLMTDEQFF
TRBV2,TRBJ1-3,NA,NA,TGTGCCAGCAGTGGGACGGGTGGCTCTGGAAACACCATATATTTT,CASSGTGGSGNTIYF
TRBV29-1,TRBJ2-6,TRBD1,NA,TGCAGCGTCCCTGGACAGGGGTCTGGGGCCAACGTCCTGACTTTC,CSVPGQGSGANVLTF
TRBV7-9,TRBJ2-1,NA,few,TGTGCCAGCAGCTTGGGGACACAAGAGCAGTTCTTC,CASSLGTQEQFF
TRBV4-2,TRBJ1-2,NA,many,TGTGCCAGCAGCCAAGGGATAGGGAACTATGGCTACACCTTC,CASSQGIGNYGYTF
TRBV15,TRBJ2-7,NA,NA,TGTGCCACCAGCAGAGAAGCCACAGGGTCCTACGAGCAGTACTTC,CATSREATGSYEQYF
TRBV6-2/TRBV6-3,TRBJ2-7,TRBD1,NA,TGTGCCAGCAGTTACGGACAGGGCGGCGAGCAGTACTTC,CASSYGQGGEQYF
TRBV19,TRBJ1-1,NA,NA,TGTGCCAGTAGCCCGGGGGCGAGAAGCACTGAAGCTTTCTTT,CASSPGARSTEAFF
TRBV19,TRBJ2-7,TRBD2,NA,TGTGCCAGTTCCGGGGCTAGCGGAAGCACCTACGAGCAGTACTTC,CASSGASGSTYEQYF
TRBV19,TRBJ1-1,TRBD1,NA,TGTGCCAGTAGCCTAAGGACAGGCCGCATGAACACTGAAGCTTTCTTT,CASSLRTGRMNTEAFF
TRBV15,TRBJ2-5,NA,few,TGTGCCACCAGCAGAGTTGACCAGGGGACTGGAAAGACCCAGTACTTC,CATSRVDQGTGKTQYF
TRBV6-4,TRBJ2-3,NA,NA,TGTGCCAGCAGTGCGTCCGGGACGACAGATACGCAGTATTTT,CASSASGTTDTQYF
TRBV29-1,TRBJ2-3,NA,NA,TGCAGCGTTAGGCGCGGGGGCAGCACAGATACGCAGTATTTT,CSVRRGGSTDTQYF
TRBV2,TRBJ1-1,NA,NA,TGTGCCAGCAGCGCCTGGGGGGGAAGGGAAACTGAAGCTTTCTTT,CASSAWGGRETEAFF
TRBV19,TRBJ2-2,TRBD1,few,TGTGCCACCAGCTGGACAGGGGGTACCGGGGAGCTGTTTTTT,CATSWTGGTGELFF
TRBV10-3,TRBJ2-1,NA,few,TGTGCCAGCAACTCGGCGGGTCAGAGCTCCTACAATGAGCAGTTCTTC,CASNSAGQSSYNEQFF
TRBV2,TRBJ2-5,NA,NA,TGTGCCAGCACGATTAGCCAGGAGACCCAGTACTTC,CASTISQETQYF
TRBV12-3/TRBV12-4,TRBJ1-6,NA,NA,TGTGCCAGCAGTTTAACAGACCTTAATTCACCCCTCCACTTT,CASSLTDLNSPLHF
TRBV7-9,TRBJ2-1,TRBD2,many,TGTGCCAGCAGCTTAGCGGGACTAGCGGAAGACTTGGAGCAGTTCTTC,CASSLAGLAEDLEQFF
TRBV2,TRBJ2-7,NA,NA,TGTGCCAGCAACCATGACAGAACCAACTACGAGCAGTACTTC,CASNHDRTNYEQYF
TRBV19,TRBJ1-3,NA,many,TGTGCCAGTAGCCTTATGGCTGGAAACACCATATATTTT,CASSLMAGNTIYF